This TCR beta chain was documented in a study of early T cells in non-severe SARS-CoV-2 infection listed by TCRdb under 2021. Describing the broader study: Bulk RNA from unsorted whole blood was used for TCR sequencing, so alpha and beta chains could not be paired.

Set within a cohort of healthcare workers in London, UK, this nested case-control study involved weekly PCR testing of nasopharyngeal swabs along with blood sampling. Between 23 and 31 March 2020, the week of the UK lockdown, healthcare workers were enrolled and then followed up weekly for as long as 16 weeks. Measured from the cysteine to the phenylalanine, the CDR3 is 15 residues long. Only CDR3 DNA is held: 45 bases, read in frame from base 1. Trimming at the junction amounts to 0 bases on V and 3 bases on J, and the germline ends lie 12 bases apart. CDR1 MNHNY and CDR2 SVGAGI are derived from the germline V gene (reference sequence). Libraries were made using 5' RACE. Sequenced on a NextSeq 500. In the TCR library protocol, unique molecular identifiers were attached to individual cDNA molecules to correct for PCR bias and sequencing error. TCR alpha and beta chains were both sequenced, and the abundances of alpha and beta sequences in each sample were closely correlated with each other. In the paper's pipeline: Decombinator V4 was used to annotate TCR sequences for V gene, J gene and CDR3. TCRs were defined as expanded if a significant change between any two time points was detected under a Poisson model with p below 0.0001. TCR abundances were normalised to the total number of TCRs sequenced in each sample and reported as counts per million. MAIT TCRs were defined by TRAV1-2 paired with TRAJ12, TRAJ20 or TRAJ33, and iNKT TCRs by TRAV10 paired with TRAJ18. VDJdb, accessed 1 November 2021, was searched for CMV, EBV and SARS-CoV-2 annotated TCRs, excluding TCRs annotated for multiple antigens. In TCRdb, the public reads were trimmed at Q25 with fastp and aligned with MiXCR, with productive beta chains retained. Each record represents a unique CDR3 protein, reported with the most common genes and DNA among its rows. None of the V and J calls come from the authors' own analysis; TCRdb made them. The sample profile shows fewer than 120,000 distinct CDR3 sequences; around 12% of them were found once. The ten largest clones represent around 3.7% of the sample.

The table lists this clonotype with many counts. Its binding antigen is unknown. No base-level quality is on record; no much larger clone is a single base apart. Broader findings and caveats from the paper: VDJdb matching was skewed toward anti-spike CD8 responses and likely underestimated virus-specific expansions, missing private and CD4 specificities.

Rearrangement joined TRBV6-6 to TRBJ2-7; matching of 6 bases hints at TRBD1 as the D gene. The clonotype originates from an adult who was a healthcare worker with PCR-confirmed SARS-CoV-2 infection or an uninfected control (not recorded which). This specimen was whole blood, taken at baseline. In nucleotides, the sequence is TGTGCCAGCAGTTACTCGGCAGGGGCTAACTACGAGCAGTACTTC. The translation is CASSYSAGANYEQYF.